Listed below are T cell receptor beta chains from one sample, sequenced in a study of glioma-infiltrating T cells after dendritic cell vaccination. Sequenced by immunoSEQ multiplex PCR; TCRdb stores in-frame clones only, minus some. The sample consists of approximately 82,000 clones, roughly 90% of them appearing once. Sequencing was performed on blood, taken before dendritic cell vaccination. Source of these receptors: a human donor with glioblastoma. Each CDR3 is given with its conserved first and last residue. The order of the fields is J gene, V gene, CDR3 protein.

>TRBJ1-1|TRBV29-1
CSVDPTGAGTEAFF
>TRBJ1-4|TRBV7-9
CASSLGAGEKLFF
>TRBJ2-1|TRBV5-1
CASSLDGAYNEQFF
>TRBJ1-4|TRBV27
CASSLSETQGRGKLFF
>TRBJ1-1|TRBV2
CASKHWTGLWGRGTEAFF
>TRBJ1-1|TRBV5-1
CASSDGQDLKNTEAFF
>TRBJ1-4|TRBV15
CATSRDQVGRGSEKLFF
>TRBJ2-3|TRBV5-1
CASSSPRGGDTQYF
>TRBJ2-1|TRBV12-5
CASLLAGAYNEQFF
>TRBJ1-4|TRBV19
CASSSSGTALKLFF
>TRBJ2-1|TRBV5-1
CASSSEREQFF
>TRBJ2-6|TRBV9
CASSRHRTQTSSGANVLTF
>TRBJ2-1|TRBV25-1
CASSGGGTSGINEQFF
>TRBJ1-4|TRBV7-9
CASSLGRDSKEKLFF
>TRBJ2-7|TRBV19
CASSPRERPPYEQYF
>TRBJ2-3|TRBV19
CASSKGTSGTTDTQYF
>TRBJ2-7|TRBV19
CASSPSDSAYEQYF
>TRBJ1-6|TRBV6-5
CASWTGGSYNSPLHF
>TRBJ2-7|TRBV5-1
CASSPGLASYEQYF
>TRBJ1-6|TRBV6-5
CASTTGTGNSPLHF
>TRBJ1-4|TRBV5-1
CASSSAGATNEKLFF
>TRBJ1-3|TRBV6-1
CASSRDIYSGNTIYF
>TRBJ1-5|TRBV6-1
CASSETDRVAQGQPQHF
>TRBJ2-1|TRBV5-4
CASSVYSHNEQFF
>TRBJ1-2|TRBV19
CASSIDRFGGYTF
>TRBJ1-3|TRBV30
CAWSVGRVRDGNTIYF
>TRBJ2-7|TRBV6-1
CASRVVGLTPVQYF
>TRBJ2-3|TRBV10-3
CAISDSPQGSSTDTQYF
>TRBJ1-2|TRBV6-5
CASRDLAEGVDGYTF
>TRBJ2-1|TRBV27
CASRDLAGRYEQFF
>TRBJ2-3|TRBV11-3
CASNLGSLGRTDTQYF
>TRBJ1-1|TRBV18
CASSPRQMNTEAFF
>TRBJ2-2|TRBV9
CASSTGGSGELFF